The 14 T cell receptor beta chains presented below share a single source sample, sequenced in a study of Ad26.COV2.S vaccination and SARS-CoV-2 variants. The treatment here: some 20 received Ad26.COV2.S at low or high dose, single or two shots; roughly five received placebo; per-sample allocation not given. Collection of the samples took place on day 63 after the first injection of vaccine or placebo. The repertoire was sequenced with immunoSEQ multiplex PCR; TCRdb's copy has only in-frame clones and lacks some. The top ten clones hold over 1.3% of a sample with hundreds of thousands of clones, roughly 90% of them seen once. The sequencing used peripheral blood, collected in a trial of Ad26.COV2.S vaccine versus placebo. The receptors were sampled from a person aged 18-60 years who received the Ad26.COV2.S COVID-19 vaccine or a placebo.

About this clone: Other DNA sequences within the sample encode an identical CDR3. The chain couples TRBV5-1 to TRBJ2-2, with 9 bases fitting TRBD2. Germline V gene lookup returns CDR1 SGHRS and CDR2 YFSETQ. V was clipped by 5 bases and J by 3 bases; unmatched bases: 5. The CDR3 length is 15 residues. CDR3 nucleotides: TGCGCCAGCAGGACTAGCGGAACTTACACCGGGGAGCTGTTTTTT. It specifies CASRTSGTYTGELFF.

In nucleotides, the CDR3 is TGTGCAAGTCGCCGAAGGCGGGCAGATAACACCGGGGAGCTGTTTTTT. Translating it yields CASRRRRADNTGELFF. The J gene is TRBJ2-2, the V gene TRBV12-2; the DNA was not used to check the table's D call, TRBD2. TRBV12-2 is a pseudogene locus. The CDR3 has 16 residues.

The chain links TRBV10-2 to TRBJ2-2; maybe TRBD2 (5 bases). The V gene lost 4 bases and the J gene lost 4 bases, with 10 bases spanning the gap. CDR1 is WSHSY and CDR2 is SAAADI in the germline V gene. The CDR3 consists of 14 residues. The CDR3 nucleotides read TGCGCCAGCAGTGCATTGCGGGTCACCGGGGAGCTGTTTTTT. Its protein product is CASSALRVTGELFF.

V is TRBV3-1 (or the pseudogene TRBV3-2) and J is TRBJ1-2; D ambiguous. Germline loops: CDR1 LGHDT, CDR2 YNNKEL (reference sequence). The CDR3 length is 14 residues. The germline V and J ends were trimmed by 2 bases and 6 bases, with 13 bases remaining between them. The CDR3 loop is CASSQSVGVDGYTF. Written as DNA, the CDR3 is TGTGCCAGCAGCCAATCGGTTGGTGTCGATGGCTACACCTTC.

The rearrangement links TRBV5-4 to TRBJ2-1, with D uncertain. The CDR3 consists of 15 residues. Trimming took off 4 bases at V and 1 base at J, with 12 bases between the two ends. The germline V gene encodes CDR1 SGHNT and CDR2 YYREEE (reference sequence). In DNA, the CDR3 is TGTGCCAGCAGCCCTTGGAAGAAGTCCTACAATGAGCAGTTCTTC. Translation: CASSPWKKSYNEQFF.

The chain recombines TRBV13 with TRBJ2-1; D may be TRBD1 (5 bases). This CDR3 has 15 residues. CDR1 and CDR2 from the germline V gene are PRHDT and FYEKMQ (reference sequence). The V end lost 5 bases, the J end lost 1 base, and 12 bases lay between the germline ends. The CDR3 DNA reads as TGTGCCAGCAGCCACAGGCCTAAATCCTACAATGAGCAGTTCTTC. Translated, it gives CASSHRPKSYNEQFF.

DNA for the CDR3: TGTGCCAGCAGTGCTTGGACTAGCGGGAGTCGCAATGAGCAGTTCTTC. Its protein is CASSAWTSGSRNEQFF. The chain is built from TRBV9 and TRBJ2-1, with TRBD2 matching 13 bases. Germline lookup yields CDR1 SGDLS and CDR2 YYNGEE. Trimming removed 5 bases from V and 6 bases from J; junction bases left unmatched: 8. The length of the CDR3 is 16 residues.

The J gene is TRBJ1-5, the V gene TRBV19; no definite D call. CDR1 and CDR2 (germline): LNHDA, SQIVND (reference sequence). Trimming removed 4 bases from V and 7 bases from J, with 14 bases in between. The CDR3 runs to 14 residues. The CDR3 DNA follows: TGTGCCAGTAGTAGTCCCGGCTCCGGACAGCCCCAGCATTTT. Residues: CASSSPGSGQPQHF.

The genes are TRBV5-8 and TRBJ1-5, with a possible D match to TRBD1 (5 bases). V lost 1 base and J lost 1, with 9 bases in between. The CDR3 has 15 residues. Germline V lookup: CDR1 SGHTS, CDR2 YDEGEE. The CDR3 DNA reads as TGTGCCAGCAGCTTGTCCGGGGCGAGCAATCAGCCCCAGCATTTT. This translates into CASSLSGASNQPQHF.

The chain employs TRBV6-5 and TRBJ2-2; TRBD2 might be the D (6 bases). Germline V gene lookup returns CDR1 MNHEY and CDR2 SVGAGI. V lost 4 bases, J lost 9 bases, and 15 bases lay in between. This CDR3 has 14 amino acids. The CDR3 DNA reads as TGTGCCAGCAGTTCCTCCCGGGGCGGGAGGGAGCTGTTTTTT. As protein: CASSSSRGGRELFF.

The rearrangement uses TRBV7-2 and TRBJ2-1; 15 bases line up with TRBD2. This CDR3 spans 16 amino acids. J was trimmed by 9 bases and V by 5 bases; bases with no gene match: 8. CDR1 and CDR2 from the germline V gene are SGHTA and FQGNSA. The CDR3 bases are TGTGCCAGCAGCCCAGCTTGGGGACTAGCGGGAGGTGAGCAGTTCTTC. It yields the protein CASSPAWGLAGGEQFF.

This clone was detected a few times. This specimen includes other DNA sequences encoding the same CDR3. The chain joins TRBV25-1 to TRBJ2-7; D might be TRBD1 (5 bases). Deletions cut 7 bases from V and 4 bases from J, with 14 bases between. The length of the CDR3 is 13 residues. The V gene's germline CDR1 is MGHDK and CDR2 SYGVNS. The DNA of the CDR3 is TGTGCCAGCAAGGGCCAGGGTACGTACGAGCAGTACTTC. Translation: CASKGQGTYEQYF.

The chain recombines TRBV5-1 with TRBJ2-1; 12 bases line up with TRBD1. The length of the CDR3 is 15 residues. The V gene's germline CDR1 is SGHRS and CDR2 YFSETQ. Trimming at V came to 4 bases and at J to 5 bases, leaving 4 bases not matched to a gene. The CDR3 bases are TGCGCCAGCAGCCTGGGACAGGGGGCGAACAATGAGCAGTTCTTC. Its protein is CASSLGQGANNEQFF.

This clone was observed a single time. The chain employs TRBV5-1 and TRBJ1-2; no clear D gene. This CDR3 has 11 amino acids. V was shortened by 8 bases and J by 2 bases, with 7 bases between the two germline ends. CDR1 and CDR2 (germline): SGHRS, YFSETQ. The CDR3 protein is CASRLNYGYTF. CDR3 sequence (DNA): TGCGCCAGTCGGTTGAACTATGGCTACACCTTC.